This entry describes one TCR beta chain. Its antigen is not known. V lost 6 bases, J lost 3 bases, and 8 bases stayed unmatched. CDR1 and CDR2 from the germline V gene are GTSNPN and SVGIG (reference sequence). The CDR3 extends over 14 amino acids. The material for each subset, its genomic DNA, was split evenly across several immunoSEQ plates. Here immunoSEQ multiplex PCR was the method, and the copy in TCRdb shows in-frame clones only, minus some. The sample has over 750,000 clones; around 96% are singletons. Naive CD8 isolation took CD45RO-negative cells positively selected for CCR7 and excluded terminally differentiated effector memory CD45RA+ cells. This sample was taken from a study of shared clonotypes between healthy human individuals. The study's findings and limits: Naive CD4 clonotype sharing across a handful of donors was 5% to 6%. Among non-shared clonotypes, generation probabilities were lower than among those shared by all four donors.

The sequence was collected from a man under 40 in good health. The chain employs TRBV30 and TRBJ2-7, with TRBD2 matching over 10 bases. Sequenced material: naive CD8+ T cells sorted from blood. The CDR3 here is CACSELAGGYEQYF. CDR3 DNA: TGTGCCTGCTCGGAGTTAGCGGGAGGCTACGAGCAGTACTTC.